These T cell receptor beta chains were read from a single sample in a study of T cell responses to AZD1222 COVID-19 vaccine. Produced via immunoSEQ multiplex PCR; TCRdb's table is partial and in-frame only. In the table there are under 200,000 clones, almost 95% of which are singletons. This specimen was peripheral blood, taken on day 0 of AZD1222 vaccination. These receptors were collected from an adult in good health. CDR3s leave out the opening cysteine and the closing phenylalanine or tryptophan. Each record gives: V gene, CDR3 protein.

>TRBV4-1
ASSHGDRGLLYGYT
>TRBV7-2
ASSFHHRANTEAF
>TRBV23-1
ASSHSSGLRDTIY
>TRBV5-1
ASSGLAGGREQY
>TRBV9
ASSVNGGQGSGNTIY
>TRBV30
AWRSETNTGELF
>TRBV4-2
ASSQPPGQGANDYGYT
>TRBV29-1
SVRRNYNEQF
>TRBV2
AGSKTDNTDTQY
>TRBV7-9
ASSSTQGTEAF
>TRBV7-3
ASSSQPGQGKGEQY
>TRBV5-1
ASSLDPGQGGNTIY
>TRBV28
ASSRGPTNTEAF
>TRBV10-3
AVKAGTGGEKLF
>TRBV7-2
ASSPGTGLTGTDTQY
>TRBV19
ASSIKQGANEAF
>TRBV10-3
AITGTGANVLT
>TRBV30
AWRSLLNTEAF
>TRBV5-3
ADGLRWAANTGELF
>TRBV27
ASSAGTANTEAF
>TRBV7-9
ASSDLGGVEYNSPLH
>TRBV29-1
SAQGWMNTEAF
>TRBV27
ASSSMTEAF
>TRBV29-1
SVTGQGFTEAF
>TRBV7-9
ASSLGQNSGNTIY
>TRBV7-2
ASSLAGAWGHSPLH
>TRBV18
ASSPQKDSIGNTIY
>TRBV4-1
ASSGGASYNSPLH
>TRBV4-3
ASSQDYGYEKLF
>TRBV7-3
ASSSGQSNSPLH
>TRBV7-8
ASSLVVSLHTGELF
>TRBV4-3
ASSQDDFGRGVYGYT
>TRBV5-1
ASGLGQGGSPLH
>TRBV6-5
ASSYYREDTQY
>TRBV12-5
ASGSRQGNTGELF
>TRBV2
ASSAPGLGEVNGQY
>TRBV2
ASSLDSQNTEAF
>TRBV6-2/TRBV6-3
ASSNEIGTQPQH
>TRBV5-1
ASRRQTSGGPETQY
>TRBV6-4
ASAQVAGGRSDTQY
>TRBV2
ASETFNEQF
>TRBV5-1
ASSYDRVPSTDTQY
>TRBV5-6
ASSSDRGRGNQPQH
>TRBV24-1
ATSAGGGINQPQH
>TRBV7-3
ASSLELNQPQH
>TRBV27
ASSLSRAGANVLT
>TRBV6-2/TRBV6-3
ASSYYRESRGNQPQH